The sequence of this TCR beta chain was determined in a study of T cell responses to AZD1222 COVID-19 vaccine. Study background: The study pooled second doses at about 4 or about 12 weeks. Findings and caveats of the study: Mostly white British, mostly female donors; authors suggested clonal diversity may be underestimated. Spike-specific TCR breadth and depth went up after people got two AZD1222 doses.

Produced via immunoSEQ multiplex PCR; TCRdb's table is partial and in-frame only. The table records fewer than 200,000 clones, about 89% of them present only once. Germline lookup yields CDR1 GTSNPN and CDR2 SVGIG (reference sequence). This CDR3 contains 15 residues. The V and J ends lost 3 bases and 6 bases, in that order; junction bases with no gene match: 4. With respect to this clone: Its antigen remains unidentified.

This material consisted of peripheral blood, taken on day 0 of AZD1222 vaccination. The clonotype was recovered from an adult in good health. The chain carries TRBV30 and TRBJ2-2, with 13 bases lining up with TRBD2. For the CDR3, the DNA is TGTGCCTGGAGGTCGGGACTAGCGGGGTCCGGGGAGCTGTTTTTT. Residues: CAWRSGLAGSGELFF.